This TCR beta chain was captured in a study of chemoradiotherapy in HPV16-positive cancers. This table comes from immunoSEQ multiplex PCR, and its TCRdb copy is limited to in-frame clones, with some not included. The table lists 7,500 to 8,000 clones, about 88% of them singletons. Of note for this clone: The antigen remains unidentified.

Study-wide results and caveats: HPV-responsive T-cell expansion during chemoradiotherapy was linked to improved recurrence-free survival in HPV16-positive patients.

The CDR3 contains 11 residues. CDR1 is DFQATT, CDR2 SNEGSKA, per germline (reference sequence). V was pared by 4 bases and J by 8 bases, with 3 bases of the junction left unmatched. This clonotype was sampled from a human donor with HPV-associated anogenital cancer. The V call is TRBV20-1, the J call TRBJ1-2; 8 bases map to TRBD1. The sequenced sample was tumor tissue, obtained from a patient who underwent chemoradiotherapy. The CDR3 DNA is TGCAGTGCTACGGACAGGGTAGGCTACACCTTC. As protein: CSATDRVGYTF.